This T cell receptor (beta chain) derives from a study of CD8 T cells in ankylosing spondylitis. Study-level results: Significant enrichment of disease-linked clones was reportedly seen in matched ankylosing spondylitis synovial fluid. Clones linked to the disease showed a CD8+ phenotype. They occurred at relatively low frequencies in peripheral blood.

This clonotype was observed at least ten times. Its cognate antigen is unknown. CDR1 is SGDLS and CDR2 is YYNGEE in the germline V gene. Trimming shortened V by 0 bases and J by 2 bases, and 20 bases separated the two germline ends. This CDR3 has 18 residues. Making use of molecular barcodes, quantitative 5'-RACE generated TCR beta libraries. One entry per CDR3 protein results from TCRdb running MiXCR on the 5' RACE reads. The table has around 13,000 distinct CDR3 sequences, 2.8% seen once. The source material was blood, either unsorted or a sorted T cell fraction (not recorded which). The receptor was isolated from a male donor with ankylosing spondylitis or in good health (not recorded which). The rearrangement uses TRBV9 and TRBJ2-5, with D perhaps TRBD1 (7 bases). CDR3 protein: CASSVATGRGVGQETQYF. CDR3 in DNA: TGTGCCAGCAGCGTAGCTACTGGCAGGGGGGTAGGGCAAGAGACCCAGTACTTC.